This section outlines one TCR beta chain sequence together with its context. The antigen remains undetermined. This specimen comes from a study of CD8 T cells in Susac syndrome. Study-wide context: When their blood was taken, patients with Susac syndrome were therapy-naive, taking corticosteroids, or taking intravenous immunoglobulin alone. The study, taken as a whole, reports: The number of Susac-specific public clones found was approximately 17 in total CD8+ repertoires and a few in CD8+ TEMRA repertoires.

The trim removed 4 bases at V and 5 bases at J, leaving 13 bases unmatched. The germline CDR1 and CDR2 sequences are MGHRA and YSYEKL. The CDR3 sequence is 17 residues long. Random hexamers were used to reverse transcribe roughly 0.45 to 1 ug of RNA. TCRdb passed the immunoSEQ multiplex PCR reads through MiXCR, listing each CDR3 protein once. The data hold about 120,000 distinct CDR3 sequences, with just under 95% observed a single time. The sequencing input was CD8+ T cells from PBMCs. The chain joins TRBV4-1 to TRBJ2-4; 8 positions match TRBD1. The receptor was derived from a human donor with Susac syndrome. CDR3 sequence: CASSRITQGATENIQYF. Written as DNA, the CDR3 is TGCGCCAGCAGCCGCATCACCCAGGGGGCCACAGAAAACATTCAGTACTTC.